Below are 7 T cell receptor beta chains sequenced from a single sample in a study of CD8 T cells in ankylosing spondylitis. No cognate antigen is known for these TCRs. General observations from the study: A TCR beta motif of 8 or 9 highly homologous variants appeared characteristic of ankylosing spondylitis blood.

TCRdb independently ran MiXCR on the 5' RACE reads; one entry per CDR3 protein. Of about 500,000 distinct CDR3 sequences in the sample, approximately 5% were seen once. The sequenced sample was blood, either unsorted or a sorted T cell fraction (not recorded which). The receptor set was obtained from a male donor with ankylosing spondylitis.

This clonotype was observed at least ten times. This chain joins TRBV20-1 and TRBJ1-5; tentative D call: TRBD1 (6 bases). The CDR3 length is 14 residues. V gave up 6 bases and J gave up 1 base, with 13 bases separating them. Germline assignment: CDR1 DFQATT and CDR2 SNEGSKA (reference sequence). The CDR3 protein is CSAGGGLSNQPQHF. Here the CDR3 DNA reads TGCAGTGCCGGCGGGGGGCTCAGCAATCAGCCCCAGCATTTT.

This clonotype was recorded at least ten times. The chain has TRBV28 and TRBJ2-5; the D gene is possibly TRBD2 (6 bases). This CDR3 is built from 14 residues. The germline V and J ends were trimmed by 2 bases and 4 bases, with 11 bases remaining between them. Germline CDR1 MDHEN, CDR2 SYDVKM. For the CDR3, the DNA is TGTGCCAGCAGTTTAGCGGGATTGGGAGAGACCCAGTACTTC. Translation: CASSLAGLGETQYF.

This chain links TRBV30 with TRBJ2-3; D gene ambiguous. The germline gives CDR1 GTSNPN, CDR2 SVGIG (reference sequence). V was trimmed by 3 bases and J by 4 bases, leaving 17 bases between them. The CDR3 covers 15 residues. The CDR3 nucleotides are TGTGCCTGGAGCCTAAGAGGAACGCGAGCAGATACGCAGTATTTT. Its translation is CAWSLRGTRADTQYF.

This clonotype came up many times. This chain links TRBV9 with TRBJ1-1; 7 nucleotides agree with TRBD1. The CDR3 has 14 amino acids. In germline, CDR1 is SGDLS, CDR2 YYNGEE. V shed 1 base and J 10 bases; nucleotides not matched to a gene: 10. CDR3 region: CASSVPGGPSGAFF. CDR3 sequence (DNA): TGTGCCAGCAGCGTACCAGGGGGACCCTCAGGAGCTTTCTTT.

The V and J genes are TRBV4-2 and TRBJ2-1; D remains ambiguous. V lost 4 bases and J 3 bases, leaving 13 bases between the germline ends. The germline gives CDR1 LGHNA, CDR2 YNFKEQ. The length of the CDR3 is 15 residues. The CDR3 spells CASSRHVGYYNEQFF. The CDR3 nucleotides are TGTGCCAGCAGCCGTCATGTCGGTTACTACAATGAGCAGTTCTTC.

This clonotype appeared many times. The rearrangement uses TRBV20-1 and TRBJ2-1; 7 positions agree with TRBD1. The junction had 18 bases not matched to a gene; V was cut back by 3 bases and J by 1 base. Germline CDR1 and CDR2: DFQATT and SNEGSKA (reference sequence). CDR3 length: 19 residues. This CDR3 reads CSASGFWTGNRGSYNEQFF. For the CDR3, the DNA is TGCAGTGCTAGCGGATTCTGGACAGGAAATCGGGGATCCTACAATGAGCAGTTCTTC.

This clonotype has a count of ten or more. The J gene is TRBJ1-2, the V gene TRBV7-9; no reliable D call. V lost 6 bases, J lost 2 bases, and 10 bases lay in between. Germline CDR1 is SEHNR and CDR2 is FQNEAQ (reference sequence). The CDR3 contains 13 residues. CDR3 residues: CASRTDGNYGYTF. DNA of the CDR3: TGTGCCAGCAGGACGGACGGGAACTATGGCTACACCTTC.